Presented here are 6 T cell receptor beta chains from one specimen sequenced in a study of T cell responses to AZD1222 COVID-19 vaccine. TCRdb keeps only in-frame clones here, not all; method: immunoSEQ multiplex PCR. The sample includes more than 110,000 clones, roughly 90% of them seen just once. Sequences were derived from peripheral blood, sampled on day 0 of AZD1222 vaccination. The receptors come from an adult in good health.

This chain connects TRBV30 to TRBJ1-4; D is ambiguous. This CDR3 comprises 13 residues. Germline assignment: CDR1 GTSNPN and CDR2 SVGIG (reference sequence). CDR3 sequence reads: CAMGVSTNEKLFF. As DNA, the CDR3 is TGTGCGATGGGTGTTTCAACTAATGAAAAACTGTTTTTT.

CDR3 in DNA: TGTGCCAGTAGTAGTCCCGGGAGGGCCGCGGGCGGGGAGCTGTTTTTT. It codes for CASSSPGRAAGGELFF. The V gene is TRBV19, the J gene TRBJ2-2; TRBD2 aligns across 8 bases. The CDR3 sequence is 16 residues long. V dropped 4 bases and J dropped 7; count of bases not matched to a gene: 11. Germline V gives CDR1 LNHDA, CDR2 SQIVND (reference sequence).

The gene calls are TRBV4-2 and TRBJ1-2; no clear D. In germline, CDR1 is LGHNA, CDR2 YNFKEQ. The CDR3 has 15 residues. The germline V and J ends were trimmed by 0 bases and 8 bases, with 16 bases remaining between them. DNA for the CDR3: TGTGCCAGCAGCCAAGAGGGTTCGGCATTAAGGGGCTACACCTTC. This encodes CASSQEGSALRGYTF.

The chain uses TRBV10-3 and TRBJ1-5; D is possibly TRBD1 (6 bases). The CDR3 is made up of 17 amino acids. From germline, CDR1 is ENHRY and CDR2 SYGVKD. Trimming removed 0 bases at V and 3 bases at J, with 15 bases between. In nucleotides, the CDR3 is TGTGCCATCAGTGAGTCAAGGGGGTTTCCCAACAATCAGCCCCAGCATTTT. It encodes CAISESRGFPNNQPQHF.

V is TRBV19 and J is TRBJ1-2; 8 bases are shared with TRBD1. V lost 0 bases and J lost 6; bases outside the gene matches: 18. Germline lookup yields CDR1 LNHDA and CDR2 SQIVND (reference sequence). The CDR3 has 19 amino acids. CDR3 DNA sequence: TGTGCCAGTAGTATAGATTCCGGTGGACAGGGTCTGCAACGGGATGGCTACACCTTC. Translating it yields CASSIDSGGQGLQRDGYTF.

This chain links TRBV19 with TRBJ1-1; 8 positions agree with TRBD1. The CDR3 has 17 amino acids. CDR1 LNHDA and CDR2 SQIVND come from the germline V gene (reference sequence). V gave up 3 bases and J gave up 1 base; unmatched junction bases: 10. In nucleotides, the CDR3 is TGTGCCAGTAGTATCCCTGACAGGGGAAGGGGGAACACTGAAGCTTTCTTT. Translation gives CASSIPDRGRGNTEAFF.